Following are 6 T cell receptor beta chains from one sample sequenced in a study of response to subunit inactivated influenza vaccine. TCRdb reprocessed the RT-PCR reads via MiXCR and lists one record per CDR3 protein. This table has about 700,000 distinct CDR3 sequences, more than 11% appearing once. The starting material was PBMCs from blood, obtained around 15 days before vaccination. All receptors come from a man in his forties or fifties who received an inactivated influenza vaccine.

In this sample, this clonotype turned up many times. This chain uses TRBV28 with TRBJ2-7, with 8 bases aligning to TRBD2. The CDR3 extends over 15 amino acids. J gave up 7 bases and V 7 bases, and 15 bases lay outside the gene matches. Germline lookup yields CDR1 MDHEN and CDR2 SYDVKM. The CDR3 nucleotides read TGTGCCAGCAATTACGGGGGGACTAGTTGGGGTGAGCAGTACTTC. The encoded protein is CASNYGGTSWGEQYF.

This clonotype was observed a handful of times. The genes are TRBV7-9 and TRBJ2-7; maybe TRBD1 (6 bases). There are 14 residues in the CDR3. Germline V gene data show CDR1 as SEHNR and CDR2 as FQNEAQ (reference sequence). Trimming left V 5 bases short and J 5 bases short, with 16 bases between. CDR3 sequence: CASSAQQGSDEQYF. CDR3 DNA: TGTGCCAGCAGCGCACAACAGGGTTCGGACGAGCAGTACTTC. The full variable domain, rest sourced from reference TRBV7-9 and TRBJ2-7, is DTGVSQNPRHKITKRGQNVTFRCDPISEHNRLYWYRQTLGQGPEFLTYFQNEAQLEKSRLLSDRFSAERPKGSFSTLEIQRTEQGDSAMYLCASSAQQGSDEQYFGPGTRLTVT.

The chain recombines TRBV12-3 or TRBV12-4 with TRBJ2-5, with 7 positions matching TRBD2. This CDR3 comprises 14 residues. Trimming cost V 7 bases and J 5 bases; bases outside gene matches: 10. CDR3 DNA: TGTGCCAGCAAGCCGGGACTACCCTTTGAGACCCAGTACTTC. Amino acid sequence: CASKPGLPFETQYF.

This chain uses TRBV7-3 with TRBJ2-5, with TRBD2 matching 7 bases. The trim removed 0 bases at V and 2 bases at J, leaving 3 bases unmatched. The CDR3 has 15 amino acids. The germline gives CDR1 SGHTA, CDR2 FQGTGA. The chain's CDR3 is CASSLTLAEQETQYF. CDR3 in DNA: TGTGCCAGCAGCTTAACCCTAGCGGAACAAGAGACCCAGTACTTC.

V and J are TRBV7-2 and TRBJ2-2; 11 positions agree with TRBD1. CDR3 length: 16 amino acids. V lost 4 bases, J lost 5 bases, and 6 bases stayed unmatched. Looked up from germline, CDR1 is SGHTA and CDR2 is FQGNSA. The CDR3 DNA is TGTGCCAGCAGCTCCGGACAGGGGGCGGGGACCGGGGAGCTGTTTTTT. Residues: CASSSGQGAGTGELFF.

V and J are TRBV5-1 and TRBJ1-4, with a possible D match to TRBD1 (6 bases). Germline V gene sequence: CDR1 SGHRS, CDR2 YFSETQ. V lost 3 bases to trimming and J lost 0 bases, with 12 bases between them. The CDR3 totals 16 residues. The DNA for the CDR3 is TGCGCCAGCAGCTATACAGGGCCCCCAACTAATGAAAAACTGTTTTTT. It translates to CASSYTGPPTNEKLFF.